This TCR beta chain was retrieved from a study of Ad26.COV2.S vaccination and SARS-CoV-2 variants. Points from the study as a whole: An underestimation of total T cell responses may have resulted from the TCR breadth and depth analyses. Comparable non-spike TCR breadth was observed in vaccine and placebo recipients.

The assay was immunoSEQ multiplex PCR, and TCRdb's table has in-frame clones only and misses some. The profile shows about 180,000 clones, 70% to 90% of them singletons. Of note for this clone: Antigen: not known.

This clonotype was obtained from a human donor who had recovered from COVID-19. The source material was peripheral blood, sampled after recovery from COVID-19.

The CDR3 sequence is CASSQEGTDTQYF. CDR3 coding DNA: TGCGCCAGCAGCCAAGAAGGCACAGATACGCAGTATTTT. The V gene is TRBV4-1, the J gene TRBJ2-3; D gene unclear. The CDR3 has 13 amino acids. V gave up 0 bases and J gave up 1 base, with 2 bases separating them. Germline assignment: CDR1 MGHRA and CDR2 YSYEKL.